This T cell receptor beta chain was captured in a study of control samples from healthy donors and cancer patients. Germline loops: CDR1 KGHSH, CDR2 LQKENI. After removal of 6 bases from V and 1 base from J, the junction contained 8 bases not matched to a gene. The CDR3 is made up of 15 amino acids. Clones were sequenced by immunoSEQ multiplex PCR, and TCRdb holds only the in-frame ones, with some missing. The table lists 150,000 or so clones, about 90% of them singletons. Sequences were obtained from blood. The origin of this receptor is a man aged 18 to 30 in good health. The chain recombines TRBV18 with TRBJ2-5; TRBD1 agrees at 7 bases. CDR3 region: CASSPGTEFQETQYF. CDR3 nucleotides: TGTGCCAGCTCTCCCGGGACAGAATTCCAAGAGACCCAGTACTTC.